What follows are 21 T cell receptor beta chains derived from one specimen sequenced in a study of OX40 agonist ivuxolimab in advanced cancers. This table comes from immunoSEQ multiplex PCR, and its TCRdb copy is limited to in-frame clones, with some not included. The sample carries tens of thousands of clones, about 90% recorded once. Specimen: CD4+ or CD8+ T cells sorted from blood, collected in a trial of the OX40 agonist ivuxolimab. These receptor sequences come from an adult with an advanced solid tumor such as melanoma, head and neck, liver or kidney cancer.

The rearrangement uses TRBV10-3 and TRBJ2-7; 9 nucleotides match TRBD2. CDR1 and CDR2 from the germline V gene are ENHRY and SYGVKD. The CDR3 is 16 amino acids. With 3 bases clipped from V and 6 bases from J, the junction kept 12 bases outside the gene matches. CDR3 bases: TGTGCCATCAGTGACACAGGATCGGCGGGAGGGTCCGAGCAGTACTTC. It codes for CAISDTGSAGGSEQYF.

This chain uses TRBV28 with TRBJ2-4; maybe TRBD2 (6 bases). CDR1 is MDHEN and CDR2 is SYDVKM in the germline V gene. V gave up 3 bases and J gave up 0 bases, with 9 bases separating them. The CDR3 totals 15 residues. In DNA, the CDR3 is TGTGCCAGCAGTTTGAGCGGGTTAGCCAAAAACATTCAGTACTTC. Its translation: CASSLSGLAKNIQYF. The full variable domain, with the rest looked up from reference TRBV28 and TRBJ2-4, is DVKVTQSSRYLVKRTGEKVFLECVQDMDHENMFWYRQDPGLGLRLIYFSYDVKMKEKGDIPEGYSVSREKKERFSLILESASTNQTSMYLCASSLSGLAKNIQYFGAGTRLSVL.

The rearrangement uses TRBV2 and TRBJ2-2; 7 nucleotides line up with TRBD2. After removal of 3 bases from V and 3 bases from J, the junction contained 4 bases not matched to a gene. Germline V lookup: CDR1 SNHLY, CDR2 FYNNEI. The CDR3 sequence is 15 residues long. The CDR3 reads CASSDRGGDTGELFF. The CDR3 DNA reads TGTGCCAGCAGTGATCGGGGAGGGGACACCGGGGAGCTGTTTTTT.

J is TRBJ1-2 and V is TRBV5-4, with 11 positions matching TRBD1. This CDR3 spans 15 amino acids. CDR1 is SGHNT and CDR2 is YYREEE in the germline V gene (reference sequence). J was trimmed by 4 bases and V by 1 base; bases with no gene match: 3. CDR3 in DNA: TGTGCCAGCAGCTTGCCGGGACAGGGGGTCTATGGCTACACCTTC. Its protein product is CASSLPGQGVYGYTF.

The chain's CDR3 is CASSIPGHTYEQYF. CDR3 DNA sequence: TGTGCCAGTAGTATCCCGGGACATACCTACGAGCAGTACTTC. The rearrangement uses TRBV19 and TRBJ2-7; TRBD1 might be the D (6 bases). CDR1 LNHDA and CDR2 SQIVND come from the germline V gene (reference sequence). The CDR3 runs 14 residues. V lost 3 bases and J lost 2, with 11 bases in between.

The genes are TRBV18 and TRBJ2-1; TRBD2 matches at 12 bases. The CDR3 is 17 amino acids. The germline V gene encodes CDR1 KGHSH and CDR2 LQKENI. V was pared by 3 bases and J by 5 bases, with 8 bases of the junction left unmatched. The CDR3 coding sequence is TGTGCCAGCTCACCTCGACCGGGACTAGCGGGCCACAATGAGCAGTTCTTC. Translated: CASSPRPGLAGHNEQFF.

The chain uses TRBV28 and TRBJ2-2; D unclear. This CDR3 is 14 amino acids long. Trimming left V 2 bases short and J 6 bases short, with 10 bases between. CDR1 and CDR2 (germline): MDHEN, SYDVKM. Written as DNA, the CDR3 is TGTGCCAGCAGTTTAGGCCCAAGCTCCGGGGAGCTGTTTTTT. The encoded protein is CASSLGPSSGELFF.

A single count supports this clone. The V gene is TRBV6-5, the J gene TRBJ2-7; no reliable D call. V lost 3 bases, J lost 1 base, and 7 bases lay in between. The germline V gene encodes CDR1 MNHEY and CDR2 SVGAGI. The CDR3 consists of 13 residues. The CDR3: CASSYKESYEQYF. Written as DNA, the CDR3 is TGTGCCAGCAGTTATAAGGAGTCCTACGAGCAGTACTTC.

The chain recombines TRBV5-1 with TRBJ1-1; D possibly corresponds to TRBD1 (5 bases). This CDR3 is 17 amino acids long. Trimming stripped 5 bases from V and 0 bases from J, with 20 bases between. CDR1 and CDR2 (germline): SGHRS, YFSETQ. CDR3 sequence reads: CASSHPGAGLVNTEAFF. The CDR3, as DNA: TGCGCCAGCAGTCACCCCGGGGCCGGGCTCGTGAACACTGAAGCTTTCTTT.

CDR3 sequence reads: CASSFAPGVSRNTIYF. The CDR3 coding sequence is TGCGCCAGCAGCTTCGCCCCCGGGGTTTCGAGAAACACCATATATTTT. The J gene is TRBJ1-3, the V gene TRBV5-1, with D uncertain. CDR1 is SGHRS and CDR2 is YFSETQ in the germline V gene. V lost 2 bases, J lost 5 bases, and 17 bases lay in between. CDR3 length: 16 amino acids.

This clone was picked up one time. This chain connects TRBV14 to TRBJ1-5, with D hard to call. Trimming shortened V by 9 bases and J by 2 bases, and 23 bases separated the two germline ends. The CDR3 extends over 17 amino acids. CDR1 SGHDN and CDR2 FVKESK come from the germline V gene. DNA for the CDR3: TGTGCCAGGCCATCCGGGAGCAGACGTTCGGGCAATCAGCCCCAGCATTTT. Residues: CARPSGSRRSGNQPQHF.

This clone was seen more than once but under ten times. This sequence joins TRBV11-3 and TRBJ2-4; the D is unclear. Germline V gene data show CDR1 as SGHNT and CDR2 as YENEEA. The CDR3 is made up of 13 amino acids. V was trimmed by 1 base and J by 3 bases, leaving 4 bases between them. The CDR3 is CASSLGGKNIQYF. In DNA, the CDR3 is TGTGCCAGCAGCTTAGGTGGCAAAAACATTCAGTACTTC.

This chain links TRBV28 with TRBJ1-2, with 7 nucleotides matching TRBD1. Trimming removed 5 bases from V and 1 base from J; junction bases left unmatched: 7. Germline loops: CDR1 MDHEN, CDR2 SYDVKM. CDR3 size: 15 residues. The CDR3 protein is CASSTRDRINYGYTF. The CDR3 DNA reads as TGTGCCAGCAGTACGAGGGACAGAATTAACTATGGCTACACCTTC.

The V gene is TRBV10-3, the J gene TRBJ1-3; maybe TRBD1 (5 bases). Trimming removed 8 bases from V and 7 bases from J, with 15 bases in between. CDR3 length: 13 amino acids. Germline-derived CDR1 and CDR2 are ENHRY and SYGVKD. CDR3 sequence: CAIGGRGDNTIYF. CDR3 in DNA: TGTGCCATCGGGGGACGGGGGGACAACACCATATATTTT.

The CDR3 reads CASSFRDRANTEAFF. In nucleotides, the CDR3 is TGTGCCAGCAGTTTCCGGGACAGGGCGAACACTGAAGCTTTCTTT. The rearrangement links TRBV28 to TRBJ1-1; TRBD1 agrees at 9 bases. Trimming removed 3 bases from V and 1 base from J; junction bases left unmatched: 3. This CDR3 has 15 amino acids. The V gene's germline CDR1 is MDHEN and CDR2 SYDVKM.

This chain links TRBV27 with TRBJ2-1; either TRBD1 or TRBD2 may supply D (5 bases each). The CDR3 extends over 14 amino acids. Germline CDR1 is MNHEY and CDR2 is SMNVEV (reference sequence). The CDR3 spells CATSSHGAHNEQFF. Written as DNA, the CDR3 is TGTGCTACCAGCAGCCACGGGGCCCACAATGAGCAGTTCTTC.

This rearrangement joins TRBV7-8 to TRBJ1-1; 7 bases are shared with TRBD1. The CDR3 has 14 residues. The germline V gene has CDR1 SGHVS and CDR2 FQNEAQ. J lost 5 bases, V lost 5 bases, and 8 bases had no gene match. The CDR3 sequence is CASSHWGQRTEAFF. CDR3 coding DNA: TGTGCCAGCAGCCACTGGGGACAGAGGACTGAAGCTTTCTTT.

The chain combines TRBV5-1 with TRBJ2-2, with 7 bases lining up with TRBD1. This CDR3 has 16 residues. Losses at the gene ends were 0 bases for V and 5 bases for J; bases not matched to a gene: 7. Per the germline V gene, CDR1 is SGHRS and CDR2 is YFSETQ. The CDR3 spells CASSLAGTVSTGELFF. DNA for the CDR3: TGCGCCAGCAGCTTGGCTGGGACAGTTTCTACCGGGGAGCTGTTTTTT.

The chain recombines TRBV10-1 with TRBJ2-2; no clear D gene. The V gene lost 4 bases and the J gene lost 5 bases, with 5 bases spanning the gap. The CDR3 totals 12 residues. Germline CDR1 reads WNHNN; CDR2 reads SYGVQD (reference sequence). The CDR3 coding sequence is TGCGCCAGCAGTGCCCAGACCGGGGAGCTGTTTTTT. Translating it yields CASSAQTGELFF.

The chain links TRBV6-5 to TRBJ2-7; D gene unclear. The CDR3 runs 12 residues. V shed 5 bases and J shed 6 bases, with 11 bases lying between them. Germline assignment: CDR1 MNHEY and CDR2 SVGAGI. In nucleotides, the CDR3 is TGTGCCAGCAGTACAATACTCGGCGAGCAGTACTTC. This codes for CASSTILGEQYF.

V usage is TRBV28 and J usage is TRBJ1-2; tentative D call: TRBD1 (5 bases). The CDR3 sequence is 13 residues long. Looked up from germline, CDR1 is MDHEN and CDR2 is SYDVKM. V was cut by 3 bases and J by 8 bases, with 13 bases left in between. CDR3 sequence (DNA): TGTGCCAGCAGTTTTGGGTGGGGCGGGGGCTACACCTTC. This codes for CASSFGWGGGYTF.